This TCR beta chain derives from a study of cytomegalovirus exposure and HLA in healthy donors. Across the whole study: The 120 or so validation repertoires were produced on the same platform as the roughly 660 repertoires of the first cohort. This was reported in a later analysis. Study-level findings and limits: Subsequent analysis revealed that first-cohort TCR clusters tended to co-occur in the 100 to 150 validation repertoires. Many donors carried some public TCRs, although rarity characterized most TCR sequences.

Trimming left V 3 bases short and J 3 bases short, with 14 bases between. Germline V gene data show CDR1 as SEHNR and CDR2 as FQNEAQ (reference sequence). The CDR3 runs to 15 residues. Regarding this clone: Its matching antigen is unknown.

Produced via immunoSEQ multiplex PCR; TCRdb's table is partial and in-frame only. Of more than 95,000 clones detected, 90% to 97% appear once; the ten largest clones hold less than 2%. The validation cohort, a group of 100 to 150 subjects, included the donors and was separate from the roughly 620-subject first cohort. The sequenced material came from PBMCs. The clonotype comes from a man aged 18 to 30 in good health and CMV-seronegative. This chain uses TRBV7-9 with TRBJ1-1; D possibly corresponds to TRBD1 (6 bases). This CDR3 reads CASSLAQGGHTEAFF. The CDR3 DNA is TGTGCCAGCAGCTTGGCGCAAGGGGGTCACACTGAAGCTTTCTTT.